This passage covers 17 T cell receptor beta chains from one sample sequenced in a study of blood T cell repertoires in COVID-19. Profiling relied on immunoSEQ multiplex PCR, and the TCRdb table lists in-frame clones only, not all of them. Here the sample spans hundreds of thousands of clones, around 86% being singletons. Sequenced: peripheral blood. The receptors come from a woman in her forties or fifties with COVID-19, enrolled during active disease.

V gene TRBV7-2 combines with J gene TRBJ2-7; 14 bases are shared with TRBD2. In germline, CDR1 is SGHTA, CDR2 FQGNSA. V lost 4 bases and J lost 1; bases outside the gene matches: 6. This CDR3 is built from 17 residues. This CDR3 reads CASSSTSGRASSYEQYF. The CDR3 DNA is TGTGCCAGCAGCTCGACTAGCGGGAGGGCTAGTTCCTACGAGCAGTACTTC.

This clone was picked up a small number of times. The V call is TRBV5-1, the J call TRBJ1-1; the match to TRBD1 covers 7 bases. The CDR3 is 14 amino acids. CDR1 and CDR2 (germline): SGHRS, YFSETQ. The J segment lost 4 bases and the V segment lost 3 bases, leaving 6 bases of the junction unmatched. CDR3 amino acids: CASSSGTATTEAFF. The CDR3 DNA reads as TGCGCCAGCAGCTCCGGGACAGCGACCACTGAAGCTTTCTTT. Supplemented by reference TRBV5-1 and TRBJ1-1, the full variable domain reads KAGVTQTPRYLIKTRGQQVTLSCSPISGHRSVSWYQQTPGQGLQFLFEYFSETQRNKGNFPGRFSGRQFSNSRSEMNVSTLELGDSALYLCASSSGTATTEAFFGQGTRLTVV.

This clone was picked up one time. The DNA for the CDR3 is TGTGCCAGCAGCCGAAGGACTAGCGGGATAGAGGGGGAGCTGTTTTTT. It codes for CASSRRTSGIEGELFF. The rearrangement joins TRBV14 to TRBJ2-2; 12 bases agree with TRBD2. Germline V gives CDR1 SGHDN, CDR2 FVKESK. V shed 4 bases and J 8 bases; nucleotides not matched to a gene: 8. The CDR3 covers 16 residues.

J is TRBJ2-5 and V is TRBV2; possible D gene TRBD2, 6 bases. CDR1 SNHLY and CDR2 FYNNEI come from the germline V gene. Trimming cost V 4 bases and J 5 bases, with 14 bases left between them. The CDR3 covers 14 residues. CDR3 sequence reads: CASSGGDWKETQYF. For the CDR3, the DNA is TGTGCCAGCAGTGGGGGGGACTGGAAGGAGACCCAGTACTTC.

The chain links TRBV13 to TRBJ2-3; perhaps TRBD2 as D (6 bases). The CDR3 has 16 residues. Trimming pared 3 bases from V and 6 bases from J, leaving 19 bases between. Germline V lookup: CDR1 PRHDT, CDR2 FYEKMQ (reference sequence). The CDR3 protein is CASSFRTGAVVDTQYF. CDR3 nucleotides: TGTGCCAGCAGCTTTAGGACGGGAGCTGTCGTGGATACGCAGTATTTT.

V gene TRBV4-1 combines with J gene TRBJ2-7, with 13 bases lining up with TRBD2. Trimming cost V 2 bases and J 3 bases; bases outside gene matches: 13. Germline V gene lookup returns CDR1 MGHRA and CDR2 YSYEKL. This CDR3 comprises 19 residues. CDR3 in DNA: TGCGCCAGCAGCCAAAGACTAGCGGGAGGTGATAAAGGTGACTACGAGCAGTACTTC. Protein: CASSQRLAGGDKGDYEQYF.

The rearrangement links TRBV11-3 to TRBJ2-2; D perhaps matches TRBD1 (6 bases). From germline, CDR1 is SGHNT and CDR2 YENEEA. The CDR3 sequence is 15 residues long. V was pared by 5 bases and J by 0 bases, with 10 bases between. CDR3 in DNA: TGTGCCAGCAGCGCGCGGACAGCGAACACCGGGGAGCTGTTTTTT. The encoded protein is CASSARTANTGELFF. Full variable domain (rest looked up from reference TRBV11-3 and TRBJ2-2): EAGVVQSPRYKIIEKKQPVAFWCNPISGHNTLYWYLQNLGQGPELLIRYENEEAVDDSQLPKDRFSAERLKGVDSTLKIQPAELGDSAVYLCASSARTANTGELFFGEGSRLTVL.

The V call is TRBV6-2 or TRBV6-3, the J call TRBJ2-1; D is ambiguous. The CDR3 is 18 amino acids. Germline CDR1 and CDR2: MNHEY and SVGEGT. V lost 3 bases to trimming and J lost 4 bases, with 22 bases between them. The CDR3 DNA reads as TGTGCCAGCAGTTATAGTATAGAGGCGCCCCAATATTACAATGAGCAGTTCTTC. Its translation is CASSYSIEAPQYYNEQFF.

V gene TRBV7-3 combines with J gene TRBJ2-7; TRBD2 might be the D (6 bases). From germline, CDR1 is SGHTA and CDR2 FQGTGA. There are 14 residues in the CDR3. Trimming took 5 bases from V and 3 from J, leaving 14 bases between them. CDR3 protein: CASSRAGGDYEQYF. Written as DNA, the CDR3 is TGTGCCAGCAGCCGGGCAGGAGGGGACTACGAGCAGTACTTC.

This clone was recorded once. The V and J genes are TRBV5-4 and TRBJ2-3, with 8 bases matching TRBD2. With V trimmed by 4 bases and J by 4 bases, 17 bases remained unmatched. From germline, CDR1 is SGHNT and CDR2 YYREEE (reference sequence). This CDR3 contains 18 residues. The DNA of the CDR3 is TGTGCCAGCAGCCCCCCCGCGCTAGCGGGCGAACGAGCAGATACGCAGTATTTT. Its translation is CASSPPALAGERADTQYF.

Of note for this clone: The sample has other DNA sequences that encode this CDR3 too. V usage is TRBV5-1 and J usage is TRBJ2-2; 14 bases fit TRBD2. The CDR3 runs to 15 residues. Trimming at V came to 4 bases and at J to 6 bases, leaving 2 bases not matched to a gene. From germline, CDR1 is SGHRS and CDR2 YFSETQ. The CDR3 nucleotides read TGCGCCAGCAGCCTGACTAGCGGGAGGGCCGGGGAGCTGTTTTTT. Amino acids: CASSLTSGRAGELFF.

The chain has TRBV25-1 and TRBJ1-2, with TRBD1 matching over 7 bases. This CDR3 region has 15 residues. CDR1 and CDR2 (germline): MGHDK, SYGVNS. The trim removed 3 bases at V and 8 bases at J, leaving 12 bases unmatched. The CDR3 DNA is TGTGCCAGCAGTGATGAAAAAAGACAGGGAGGCGGCTACACCTTC. It specifies CASSDEKRQGGGYTF.

The chain combines TRBV11-3 with TRBJ2-7; 8 bases align to TRBD2. Germline CDR1 is SGHNT and CDR2 is YENEEA. The trim removed 3 bases at V and 3 bases at J, leaving 7 bases unmatched. The length of the CDR3 is 15 residues. The CDR3 region has the DNA TGTGCCAGCAGCTTCTTCCCGGGGGGGGGCTACGAGCAGTACTTC. Translated, it gives CASSFFPGGGYEQYF.

The chain couples TRBV11-3 to TRBJ2-7; 8 nucleotides align to TRBD2. Germline trimming cut 4 bases from V and 0 bases from J; bases unmatched to any gene: 2. Germline V gene data show CDR1 as SGHNT and CDR2 as YENEEA. This CDR3 has 14 residues. Here the CDR3 reads CASSSGGDSYEQYF. The CDR3 region has the DNA TGTGCCAGCAGCTCCGGGGGGGACTCCTACGAGCAGTACTTC. The whole variable domain, filled in from reference TRBV11-3 and TRBJ2-7, reads EAGVVQSPRYKIIEKKQPVAFWCNPISGHNTLYWYLQNLGQGPELLIRYENEEAVDDSQLPKDRFSAERLKGVDSTLKIQPAELGDSAVYLCASSSGGDSYEQYFGPGTRLTVT.

The CDR3 DNA reads TGTGCCAGCAAAGGGCCCCCGACTAGCACGAGTGAGACCCAGTACTTC. Its translation is CASKGPPTSTSETQYF. The J gene is TRBJ2-5, the V gene TRBV21-1; TRBD2 is the table's D call, not checked against the DNA. TRBV21-1 constitutes a pseudogene. The CDR3 spans 16 residues.

About this clone: Other DNA sequences of this sample code for an identical CDR3. This chain links TRBV5-4 with TRBJ2-7; possibly TRBD2 for D (5 bases). The CDR3 is made up of 15 amino acids. Germline values: CDR1 SGHNT, CDR2 YYREEE (reference sequence). Trimming pared 0 bases from V and 0 bases from J, leaving 10 bases between. The CDR3 nucleotides are TGTGCCAGCAGCTTGGGGCTAGCTGTCTCCTACGAGCAGTACTTC. Translating it yields CASSLGLAVSYEQYF.

The V gene is TRBV14, the J gene TRBJ2-4; the D gene is possibly TRBD1 (6 bases). V lost 3 bases to trimming and J lost 5 bases, with 11 bases between them. CDR1 is SGHDN and CDR2 is FVKESK in the germline V gene. The CDR3 runs to 14 residues. This CDR3 is CASSQGARENIQYF. The CDR3 DNA reads as TGTGCCAGCAGCCAGGGGGCGCGGGAAAACATTCAGTACTTC.